The 4 T cell receptor beta chains below were found in one sample sequenced in a study of cytomegalovirus exposure and HLA in healthy donors. TCRdb's copy holds only in-frame clones and misses some; the assay was immunoSEQ multiplex PCR. Of 150,000 to 180,000 clones in the sample, 70% to 90% were seen once. Sequenced sample: PBMCs. The receptors derive from a man aged 18 to 35 in good health and CMV-seropositive.

This rearrangement joins TRBV9 to TRBJ2-3, with TRBD2 matching 10 bases. Losses at the gene ends were 0 bases for V and 3 bases for J; bases not matched to a gene: 4. CDR1 is SGDLS, CDR2 YYNGEE, per germline. CDR3 size: 16 residues. In DNA, the CDR3 is TGTGCCAGCAGCGTAGGAGTAGCGGGAGGTACAGATACGCAGTATTTT. Amino acid sequence: CASSVGVAGGTDTQYF.

The gene calls are TRBV4-3 and TRBJ1-2, with 11 nucleotides matching TRBD1. The germline CDR1 and CDR2 sequences are LGHNA and YSLEER. The V segment lost 3 bases and the J segment 4 bases; nucleotides outside the gene matches: 4. The CDR3 loop spans 15 amino acids. The CDR3 reads CASSHRDRGTYGYTF. In DNA, the CDR3 is TGCGCCAGCAGCCACCGGGACAGGGGGACCTATGGCTACACCTTC.

V gene TRBV28 combines with J gene TRBJ2-7; TRBD1 agrees at 7 bases. Germline loops: CDR1 MDHEN, CDR2 SYDVKM. V dropped 3 bases and J dropped 6; count of bases not matched to a gene: 5. The CDR3 loop spans 13 amino acids. Here the CDR3 reads CASSLGTVPEQYF. The CDR3, as DNA: TGTGCCAGCAGTTTGGGGACAGTTCCCGAGCAGTACTTC.

This clone was observed a handful of times. The chain has TRBV19 and TRBJ1-5, with D possibly being TRBD1 (5 bases). From germline, CDR1 is LNHDA and CDR2 SQIVND (reference sequence). There are 13 residues in the CDR3. Trimming removed 7 bases from V and 7 bases from J, with 14 bases in between. The CDR3 DNA reads as TGTGCCAGTACTCAGGGAATTGTACAGCCCCAGCATTTT. Amino acids: CASTQGIVQPQHF. The full variable domain, with the rest looked up from reference TRBV19 and TRBJ1-5, is DGGITQSPKYLFRKEGQNVTLSCEQNLNHDAMYWYRQDPGQGLRLIYYSQIVNDFQKGDIAEGYSVSREKKESFPLTVTSAQKNPTAFYLCASTQGIVQPQHFGDGTRLSIL.